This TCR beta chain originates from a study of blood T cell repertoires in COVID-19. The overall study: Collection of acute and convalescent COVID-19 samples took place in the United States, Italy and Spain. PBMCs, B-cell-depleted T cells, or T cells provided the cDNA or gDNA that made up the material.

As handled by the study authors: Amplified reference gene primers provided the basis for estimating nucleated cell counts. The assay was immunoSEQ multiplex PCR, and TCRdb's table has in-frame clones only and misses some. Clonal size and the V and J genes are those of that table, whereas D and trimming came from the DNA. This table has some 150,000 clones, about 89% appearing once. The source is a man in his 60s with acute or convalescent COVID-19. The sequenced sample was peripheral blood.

CDR3 sequence: CASSGDSLPFSTPLHF. CDR3 DNA: TGTGCCAGCAGTGGGGACAGCCTTCCCTTCTCCACACCCCTCCACTTT. The chain employs TRBV27 and TRBJ1-6, with TRBD1 matching over 7 bases. The trim removed 5 bases at V and 11 bases at J, leaving 15 bases unmatched. Germline V CDR1 and CDR2: MNHEY, SMNVEV (reference sequence). This CDR3 has 16 amino acids.